This T cell receptor (beta chain) was sequenced for a study of blood T cell repertoires in COVID-19. As for the study in general: Donors in the United States, Italy and Spain gave samples during acute or convalescent COVID-19.

This CDR3 contains 14 residues. In germline, CDR1 is MNHEY, CDR2 SVGAGI. Trimming removed 5 bases from V and 5 bases from J, with 15 bases in between. Authors' processing steps: Nucleated cell counts were estimated from reference gene primer amplification. The method was immunoSEQ multiplex PCR; TCRdb's version includes in-frame clones alone and lacks a portion of them. The D gene and trimming were derived from the DNA, and the V and J assignments and clone size from that table. The sample contains 120,000 to 150,000 clones, around 81% of which appear only once. Sample: PBMCs or T cells enriched from blood (not recorded which). The sequence derives from a woman aged 40-49 years who had recovered from COVID-19. The chain links TRBV6-5 to TRBJ1-1; tentatively, D is TRBD1 (6 bases). The CDR3 loop reads CASSTWTVKTEAFF. CDR3 DNA sequence: TGTGCCAGCAGTACATGGACAGTAAAAACTGAAGCTTTCTTT.